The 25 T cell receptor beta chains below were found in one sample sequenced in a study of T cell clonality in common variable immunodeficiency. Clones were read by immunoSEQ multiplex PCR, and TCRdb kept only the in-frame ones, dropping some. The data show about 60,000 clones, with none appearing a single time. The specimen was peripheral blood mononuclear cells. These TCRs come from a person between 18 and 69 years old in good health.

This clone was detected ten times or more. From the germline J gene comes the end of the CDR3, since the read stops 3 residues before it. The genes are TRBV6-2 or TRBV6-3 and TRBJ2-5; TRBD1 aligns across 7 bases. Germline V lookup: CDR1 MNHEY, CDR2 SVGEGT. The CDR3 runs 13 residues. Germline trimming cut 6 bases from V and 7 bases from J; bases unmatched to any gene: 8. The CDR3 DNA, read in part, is TGTGCCAGCAGCAGACAGGGCGAAGGGACC. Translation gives CASSRQGEGT. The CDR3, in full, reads CASSRQGEGTQYF.

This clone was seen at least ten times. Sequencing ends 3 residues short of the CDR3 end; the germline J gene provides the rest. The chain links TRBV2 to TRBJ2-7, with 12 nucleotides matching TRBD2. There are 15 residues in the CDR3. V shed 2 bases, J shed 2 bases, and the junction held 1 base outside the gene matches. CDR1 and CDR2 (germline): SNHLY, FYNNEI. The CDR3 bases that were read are TGTGCCAGCAGTGAACTAGCGGGAGGGCCCTACGAG. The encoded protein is CASSELAGGPYE. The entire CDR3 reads CASSELAGGPYEQYF.

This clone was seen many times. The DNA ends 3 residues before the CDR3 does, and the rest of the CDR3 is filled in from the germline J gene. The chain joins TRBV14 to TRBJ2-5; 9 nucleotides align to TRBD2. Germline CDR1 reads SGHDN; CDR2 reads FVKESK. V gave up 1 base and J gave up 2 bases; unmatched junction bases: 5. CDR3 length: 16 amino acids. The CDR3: CASSQGVTSGQETQYF. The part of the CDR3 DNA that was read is TGTGCCAGCAGCCAAGGGGTGACTAGCGGACAAGAGACC.

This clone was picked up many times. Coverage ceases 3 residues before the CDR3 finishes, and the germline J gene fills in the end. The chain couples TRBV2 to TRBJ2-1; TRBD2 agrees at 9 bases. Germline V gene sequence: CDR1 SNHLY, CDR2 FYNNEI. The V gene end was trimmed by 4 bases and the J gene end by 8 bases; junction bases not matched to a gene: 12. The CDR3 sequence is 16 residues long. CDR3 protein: CASSGRLAGRTHEQFF. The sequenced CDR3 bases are TGTGCCAGCAGTGGGCGGCTAGCGGGGAGAACCCATGAG.

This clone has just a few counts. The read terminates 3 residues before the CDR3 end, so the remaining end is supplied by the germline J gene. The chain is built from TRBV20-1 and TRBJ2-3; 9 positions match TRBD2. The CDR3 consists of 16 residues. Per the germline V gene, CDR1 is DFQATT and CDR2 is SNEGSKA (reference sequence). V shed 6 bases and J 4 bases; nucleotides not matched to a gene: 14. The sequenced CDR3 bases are TGCAGTGCCCCGGCGGGGGCGGGAGGGCCTCCAGATACG. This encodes CSAPAGAGGPPDT. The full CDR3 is CSAPAGAGGPPDTQYF.

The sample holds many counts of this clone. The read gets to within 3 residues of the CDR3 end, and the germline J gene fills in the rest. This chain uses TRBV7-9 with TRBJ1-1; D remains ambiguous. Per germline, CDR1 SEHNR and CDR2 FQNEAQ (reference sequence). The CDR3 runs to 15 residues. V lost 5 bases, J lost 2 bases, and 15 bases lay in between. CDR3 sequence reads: CASSLGSPLNTEAFF. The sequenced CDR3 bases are TGTGCCAGCAGCCTCGGGTCCCCACTTAACACTGAA.

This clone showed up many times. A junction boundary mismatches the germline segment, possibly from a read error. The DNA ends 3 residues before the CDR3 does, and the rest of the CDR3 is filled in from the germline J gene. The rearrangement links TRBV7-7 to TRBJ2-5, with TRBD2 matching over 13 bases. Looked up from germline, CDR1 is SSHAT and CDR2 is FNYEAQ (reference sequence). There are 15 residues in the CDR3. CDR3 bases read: TGTGCTAGCAGCTTCGGACTAGCGGGAGTAGAGACC. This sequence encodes CASSFGLAGVET. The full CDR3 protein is CASSFGLAGVETQYF. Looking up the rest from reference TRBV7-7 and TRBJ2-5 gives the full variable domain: GAGVSQSPRYKVTKRGQDVTLRCDPISSHATLYWYQQALGQGPEFLTYFNYEAQPDKSGLPSDRFSAERPEGSISTLTIQRTEQRDSAMYRCASSFGLAGVETQYFGPGTRLLVL.

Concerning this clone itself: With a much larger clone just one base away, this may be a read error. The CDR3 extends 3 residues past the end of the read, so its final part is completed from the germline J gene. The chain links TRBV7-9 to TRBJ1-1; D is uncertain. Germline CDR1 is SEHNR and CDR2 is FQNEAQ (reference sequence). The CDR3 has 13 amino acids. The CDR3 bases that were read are TGTTCCAGCAGCGGTGACTGGAACACTGAA. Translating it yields CSSSGDWNTE. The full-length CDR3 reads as CSSSGDWNTEAFF. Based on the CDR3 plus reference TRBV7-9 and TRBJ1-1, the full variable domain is DTGVSQNPRHKITKRGQNVTFRCDPISEHNRLYWYRQTLGQGPEFLTYFQNEAQLEKSRLLSDRFSAERPKGSFSTLEIQRTEQGDSAMYLCSSSGDWNTEAFFGQGTRLTVV.

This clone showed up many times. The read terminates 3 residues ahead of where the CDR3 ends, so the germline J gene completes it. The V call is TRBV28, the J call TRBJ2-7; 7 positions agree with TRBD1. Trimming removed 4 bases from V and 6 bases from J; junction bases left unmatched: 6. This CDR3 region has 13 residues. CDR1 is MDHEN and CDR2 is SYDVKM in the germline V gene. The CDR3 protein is CASSSRSGGEQYF. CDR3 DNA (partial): TGTGCCAGCAGTTCCCGGTCAGGGGGCGAG.

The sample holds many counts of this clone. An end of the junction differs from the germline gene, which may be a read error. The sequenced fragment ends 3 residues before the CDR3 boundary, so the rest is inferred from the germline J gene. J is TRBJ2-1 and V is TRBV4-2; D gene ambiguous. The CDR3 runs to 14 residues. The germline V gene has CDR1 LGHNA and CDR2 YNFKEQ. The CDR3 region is CASSQDRAVNEQFF. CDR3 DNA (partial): TGCGCCAGCAGCCAAGATCGAGCTGTCAATGAG.

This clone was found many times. The CDR3 sequence is CASSLALRGRLEAFF. CDR3 bases read: TGTGCCAGCAGCTTAGCGCTAAGGGGGCGTCTTGAA. The V gene is TRBV7-9, the J gene TRBJ1-1; 7 nucleotides agree with TRBD1. The read ends 3 residues before the CDR3 terminus; that terminus is restored from the germline J gene. The CDR3 contains 15 residues. Germline V gene data show CDR1 as SEHNR and CDR2 as FQNEAQ (reference sequence). Trimming cost V 0 bases and J 7 bases; bases outside gene matches: 8.

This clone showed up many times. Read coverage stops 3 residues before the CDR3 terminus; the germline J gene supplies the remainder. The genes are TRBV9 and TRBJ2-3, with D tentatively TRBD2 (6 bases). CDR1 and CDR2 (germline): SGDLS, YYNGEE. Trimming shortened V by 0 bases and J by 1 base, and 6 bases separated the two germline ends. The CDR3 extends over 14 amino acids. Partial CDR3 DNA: TGTGCCAGCAGCGTAGCTAGCGGCACAGATACG. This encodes CASSVASGTDT. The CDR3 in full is CASSVASGTDTQYF.

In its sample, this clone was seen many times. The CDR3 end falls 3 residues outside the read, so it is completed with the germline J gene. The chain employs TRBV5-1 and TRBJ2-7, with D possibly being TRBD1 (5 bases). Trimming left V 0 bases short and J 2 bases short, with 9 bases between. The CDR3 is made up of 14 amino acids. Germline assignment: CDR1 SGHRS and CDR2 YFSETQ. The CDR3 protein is CASSLVTGTYEQYF. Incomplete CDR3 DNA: TGCGCCAGCAGCTTGGTTACAGGCACCTACGAG.

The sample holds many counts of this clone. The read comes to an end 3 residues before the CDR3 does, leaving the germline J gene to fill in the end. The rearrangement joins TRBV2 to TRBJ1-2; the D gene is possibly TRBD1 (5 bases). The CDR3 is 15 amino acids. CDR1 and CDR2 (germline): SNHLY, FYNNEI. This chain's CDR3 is CASSEHSSGRKGYTF. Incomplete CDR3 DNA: TGTGCCAGCAGTGAACATTCCTCAGGGAGAAAGGGC.

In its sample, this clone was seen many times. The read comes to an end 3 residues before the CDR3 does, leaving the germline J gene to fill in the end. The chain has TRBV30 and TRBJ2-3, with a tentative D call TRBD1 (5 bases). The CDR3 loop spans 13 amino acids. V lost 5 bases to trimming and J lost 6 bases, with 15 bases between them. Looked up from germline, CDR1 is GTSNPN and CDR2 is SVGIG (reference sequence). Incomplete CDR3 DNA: TGTGCCTGGCGACAGCTGCCCCGGGATACG. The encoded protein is CAWRQLPRDT. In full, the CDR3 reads CAWRQLPRDTQYF.

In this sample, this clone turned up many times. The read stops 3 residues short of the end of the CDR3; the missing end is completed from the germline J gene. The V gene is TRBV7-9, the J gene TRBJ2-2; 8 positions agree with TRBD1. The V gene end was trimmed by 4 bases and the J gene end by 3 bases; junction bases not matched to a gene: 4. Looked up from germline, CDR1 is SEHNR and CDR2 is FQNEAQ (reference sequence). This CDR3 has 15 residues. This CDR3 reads CASSSGQVYTGELFF. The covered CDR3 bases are TGTGCCAGCAGCTCGGGACAGGTGTACACCGGGGAG.

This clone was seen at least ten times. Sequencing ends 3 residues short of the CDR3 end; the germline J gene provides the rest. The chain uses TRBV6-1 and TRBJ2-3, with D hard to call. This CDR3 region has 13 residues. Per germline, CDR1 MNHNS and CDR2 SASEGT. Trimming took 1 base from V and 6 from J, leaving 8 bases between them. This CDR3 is CASSEGPSDTQYF. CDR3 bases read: TGTGCCAGCAGTGAAGGTCCCTCGGATACG.

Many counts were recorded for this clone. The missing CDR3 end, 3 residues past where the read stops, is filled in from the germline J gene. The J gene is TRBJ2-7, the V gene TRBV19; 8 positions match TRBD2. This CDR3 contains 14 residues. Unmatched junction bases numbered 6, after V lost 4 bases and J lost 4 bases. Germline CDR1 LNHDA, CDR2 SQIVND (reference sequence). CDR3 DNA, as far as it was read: TGTGCCAGTAGTAGATCGGTAGCGGGGTACGAG. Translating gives CASSRSVAGYE. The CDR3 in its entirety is CASSRSVAGYEQYF.

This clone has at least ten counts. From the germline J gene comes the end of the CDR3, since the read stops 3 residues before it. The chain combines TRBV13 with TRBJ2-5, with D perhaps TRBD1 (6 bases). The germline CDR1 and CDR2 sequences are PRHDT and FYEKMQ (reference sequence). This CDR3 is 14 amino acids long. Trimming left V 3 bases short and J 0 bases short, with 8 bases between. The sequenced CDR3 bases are TGTGCCAGCAGCTTCCGGACAGACCAAGAGACC. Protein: CASSFRTDQET. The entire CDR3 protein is CASSFRTDQETQYF.

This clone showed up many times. The DNA read from the CDR3 is TGTGCCAGCTCCTCAGGAGATGGC. Translation: CASSSGDG. The entire CDR3 protein is CASSSGDGYTF. This chain links TRBV18 with TRBJ1-2; D is unresolved. Read sequence stops 3 residues before the CDR3 end, and the germline J gene provides the missing end. This CDR3 spans 11 amino acids. In germline, CDR1 is KGHSH, CDR2 LQKENI. The ends were cut back, 6 bases at V and 6 bases at J, with 8 bases in the middle.

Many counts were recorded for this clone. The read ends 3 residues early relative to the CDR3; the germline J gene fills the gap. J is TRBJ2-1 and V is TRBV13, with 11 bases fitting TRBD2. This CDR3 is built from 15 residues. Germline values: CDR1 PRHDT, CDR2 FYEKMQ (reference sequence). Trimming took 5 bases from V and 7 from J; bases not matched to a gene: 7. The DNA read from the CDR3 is TGTGCCAGCAGCCAAACTAGCGGGAGTCTGAATGAG. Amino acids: CASSQTSGSLNE. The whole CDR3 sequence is CASSQTSGSLNEQFF.

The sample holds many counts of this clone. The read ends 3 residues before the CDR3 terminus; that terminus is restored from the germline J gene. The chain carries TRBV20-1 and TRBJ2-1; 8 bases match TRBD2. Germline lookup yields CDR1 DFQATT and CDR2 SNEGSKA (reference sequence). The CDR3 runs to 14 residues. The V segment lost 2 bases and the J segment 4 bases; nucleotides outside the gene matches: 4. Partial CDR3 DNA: TGCAGTGCTAGACGGACTAGCTCTTACAATGAG. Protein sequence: CSARRTSSYNE. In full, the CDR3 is CSARRTSSYNEQFF.

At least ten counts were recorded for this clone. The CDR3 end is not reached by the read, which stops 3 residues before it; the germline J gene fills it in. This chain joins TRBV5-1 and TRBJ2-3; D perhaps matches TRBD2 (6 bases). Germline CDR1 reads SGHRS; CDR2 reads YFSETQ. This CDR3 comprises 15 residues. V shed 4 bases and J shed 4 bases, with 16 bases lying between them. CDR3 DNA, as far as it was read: TGCGCCAGCAGCCTGACTGGGGAGCGGGCAGATACG. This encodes CASSLTGERADT. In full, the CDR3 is CASSLTGERADTQYF.

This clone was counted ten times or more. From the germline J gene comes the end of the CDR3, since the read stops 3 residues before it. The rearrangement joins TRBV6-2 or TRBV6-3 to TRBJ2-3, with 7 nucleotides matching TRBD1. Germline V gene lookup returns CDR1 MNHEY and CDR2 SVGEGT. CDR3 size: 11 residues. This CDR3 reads CASFRGTTQYF. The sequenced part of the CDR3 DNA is TGTGCCAGCTTCAGGGGGACCACG.

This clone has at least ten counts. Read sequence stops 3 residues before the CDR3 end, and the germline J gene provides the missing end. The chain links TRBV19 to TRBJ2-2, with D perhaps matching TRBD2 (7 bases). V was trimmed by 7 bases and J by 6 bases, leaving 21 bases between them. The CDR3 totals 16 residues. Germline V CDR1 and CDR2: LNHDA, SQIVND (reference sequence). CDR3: CASTLSGGGGPGELFF. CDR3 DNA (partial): TGTGCCAGTACCTTATCGGGTGGGGGGGGGCCCGGGGAG.